These 29 T cell receptor beta chains were all obtained from the same sample, sequenced in a study of blood T cell repertoires in COVID-19. Data came from immunoSEQ multiplex PCR; TCRdb stores just in-frame clones and leaves some out. Seen here are 200,000 to 250,000 clones, approximately 82% observed once, and the top ten hold roughly 15%. The specimen was PBMCs or T cells enriched from blood (not recorded which). All receptors come from a man aged 35-49 years who had recovered from COVID-19.

This clone was counted many times. J is TRBJ2-6 and V is TRBV7-8; D remains unclear. CDR1 and CDR2 from the germline V gene are SGHVS and FQNEAQ. The length of the CDR3 is 16 residues. Trimming took off 4 bases at V and 0 bases at J, with 10 bases between the two ends. The CDR3 region has the DNA TGTGCCAGCAGCTACAGAATACGCTCTGGGGCCAACGTCCTGACTTTC. As protein: CASSYRIRSGANVLTF.

The gene calls are TRBV29-1 and TRBJ1-1; 7 nucleotides line up with TRBD1. Per germline, CDR1 SQVTM and CDR2 ANQGSEA. J lost 1 base, V lost 6 bases, and 8 bases had no gene match. This CDR3 region has 14 residues. CDR3 nucleotides: TGCAGCGTGGCCGACAGGGTCACGAACACTGAAGCTTTCTTT. This encodes CSVADRVTNTEAFF.

The chain employs TRBV29-1 and TRBJ1-1; 10 bases align to TRBD1. This CDR3 has 12 residues. Germline CDR1 and CDR2: SQVTM and ANQGSEA. V lost 7 bases, J lost 5 bases, and 4 bases stayed unmatched. The CDR3, as DNA: TGCAGCGCGACAGGGGGCGAGACTGAAGCTTTCTTT. The encoded protein is CSATGGETEAFF.

As DNA, the CDR3 is TGTGCCAGCAGCCCGCAGACTAGCGGGAGTTACGAGCAGTACTTC. Translated, it gives CASSPQTSGSYEQYF. The genes are TRBV3-1 (or the pseudogene TRBV3-2) and TRBJ2-7; the match to TRBD2 covers 12 bases. The CDR3 loop spans 15 amino acids. With 4 bases clipped from V and 4 bases from J, the junction kept 5 bases outside the gene matches. Per germline, CDR1 LGHDT and CDR2 YNNKEL (reference sequence).

This sequence joins TRBV2 and TRBJ2-3, with 9 bases fitting TRBD2. The ends lost 2 bases at V and 1 base at J; junction bases unmatched: 4. The CDR3 extends over 16 amino acids. Per germline, CDR1 SNHLY and CDR2 FYNNEI. The CDR3 bases are TGTGCCAGCAGTGAATGGCGGGGGGGTCGCACAGATACGCAGTATTTT. Translating it yields CASSEWRGGRTDTQYF.

The rearrangement uses TRBV28 and TRBJ2-1, with D possibly being TRBD1 (5 bases). Germline V gives CDR1 MDHEN, CDR2 SYDVKM. This CDR3 region has 13 residues. The germline V and J ends were trimmed by 6 bases and 5 bases, with 11 bases remaining between them. The CDR3 reads CASRRTFNNEQFF. The DNA of the CDR3 is TGTGCCAGCAGGAGGACATTCAACAATGAGCAGTTCTTC.

The V call is TRBV6-5, the J call TRBJ1-5, with 7 bases identical to TRBD1. The CDR3 is made up of 14 amino acids. Germline V gene lookup returns CDR1 MNHEY and CDR2 SVGAGI. Trimming cost V 5 bases and J 4 bases; bases outside gene matches: 5. The CDR3 nucleotides read TGTGCCAGCAGTACCGGGACAGCTAATCAGCCCCAGCATTTT. It translates to CASSTGTANQPQHF.

The genes are TRBV10-3 and TRBJ2-2; 8 bases map to TRBD1. Germline V gene lookup returns CDR1 ENHRY and CDR2 SYGVKD. CDR3 length: 15 amino acids. With V trimmed by 6 bases and J by 5 bases, 8 bases remained unmatched. The CDR3 DNA reads as TGTGCCATCAGGAGGGGAGGACAGGGAACCGGGGAGCTGTTTTTT. This encodes CAIRRGGQGTGELFF.

The chain uses TRBV10-3 and TRBJ2-3, with D unresolved. Germline CDR1 and CDR2: ENHRY and SYGVKD. The CDR3 is made up of 16 amino acids. V lost 0 bases and J 0 bases, leaving 10 bases between the germline ends. Written as DNA, the CDR3 is TGTGCCATCAGTGAGTCGCAGGCAGCTAGCACAGATACGCAGTATTTT. Translating gives CAISESQAASTDTQYF.

This chain links TRBV10-3 with TRBJ2-1; D might be TRBD1 (5 bases). V shed 2 bases and J shed 8 bases, with 7 bases lying between them. Germline CDR1 is ENHRY and CDR2 is SYGVKD. The CDR3 is 12 residues long. CDR3 DNA sequence: TGTGCCATCAGTGAGAAAGGGGATGAGCAGTTCTTC. This encodes CAISEKGDEQFF.

This clone has more than one count but fewer than ten. V and J are TRBV28 and TRBJ1-2; D ambiguous. This CDR3 has 17 amino acids. V was shortened by 4 bases and J by 5 bases, with 23 bases between the two germline ends. Germline-derived CDR1 and CDR2 are MDHEN and SYDVKM. CDR3: CASSSIGRGEGNYGYTF. The CDR3 region has the DNA TGTGCCAGCAGTTCCATCGGACGGGGAGAGGGAAATTATGGCTACACCTTC.

The chain recombines TRBV6-2 or TRBV6-3 with TRBJ1-1; D not resolved. Per the germline V gene, CDR1 is MNHEY and CDR2 is SVGEGT. This CDR3 is built from 17 residues. Between the trimmed V and J ends, which lost 2 bases and 1 base, there was a span of 17 bases. Written as DNA, the CDR3 is TGTGCCAGCAGTTACCCGATAATGACAAGATCGAACACTGAAGCTTTCTTT. Its translation is CASSYPIMTRSNTEAFF.

A word on this clone: Other DNA sequences in the sample encode the same CDR3. The chain is built from TRBV7-3 and TRBJ2-2; TRBD1 might be the D (6 bases). This CDR3 is built from 12 residues. Germline V gene data show CDR1 as SGHTA and CDR2 as FQGTGA. V lost 4 bases, J lost 7 bases, and 7 bases lay in between. CDR3 nucleotide sequence: TGTGCCAGCAGCTCCAGGGGCGGGGAGCTGTTTTTT. This gives the protein CASSSRGGELFF.

The chain links TRBV24-1 to TRBJ1-1; weak D call: TRBD1 (5 bases). The length of the CDR3 is 13 residues. Germline V gene lookup returns CDR1 KGHDR and CDR2 SFDVKD. V was trimmed by 1 base and J by 10 bases, leaving 12 bases between them. The CDR3 loop is CATSDFGQNGAFF. The CDR3 DNA follows: TGTGCCACCAGTGATTTTGGACAAAACGGAGCTTTCTTT.

This clone is a singleton in its sample. The gene calls are TRBV2 and TRBJ1-4, with TRBD1 matching over 8 bases. The trim removed 2 bases at V and 8 bases at J, leaving 7 bases unmatched. CDR3 size: 15 residues. Germline V gene data show CDR1 as SNHLY and CDR2 as FYNNEI. CDR3 sequence: CASSELGQGGEKLFF. Here the CDR3 DNA reads TGTGCCAGCAGTGAACTAGGACAGGGAGGCGAAAAACTGTTTTTT.

The rearrangement uses TRBV18 and TRBJ2-3; 8 bases fit TRBD1. The CDR3 runs 15 residues. Germline V gene lookup returns CDR1 KGHSH and CDR2 LQKENI. V was clipped by 6 bases and J by 2 bases; unmatched bases: 7. CDR3: CASSSGTGDTDTQYF. The CDR3 DNA follows: TGTGCCAGCTCCTCCGGGACAGGAGACACAGATACGCAGTATTTT.

In this sample, this clone turned up once. The rearrangement uses TRBV10-3 and TRBJ1-5; possibly TRBD1 for D (5 bases). Germline V gene data show CDR1 as ENHRY and CDR2 as SYGVKD. The V gene lost 0 bases and the J gene lost 4 bases, with 10 bases spanning the gap. This CDR3 has 15 residues. The CDR3 spells CAISESQGGNQPQHF. DNA of the CDR3: TGTGCCATCAGTGAGTCCCAGGGAGGTAATCAGCCCCAGCATTTT.

V usage is TRBV19 and J usage is TRBJ2-6; TRBD1 matches at 8 bases. Unmatched junction bases numbered 9, after V lost 2 bases and J lost 0 bases. The CDR3 is 19 amino acids. Germline V gene lookup returns CDR1 LNHDA and CDR2 SQIVND (reference sequence). In DNA form, the CDR3 reads TGTGCCAGTAGTATACCTAGGACAGGGACCTCCTCTGGGGCCAACGTCCTGACTTTC. Encoded protein: CASSIPRTGTSSGANVLTF.

This sequence joins TRBV19 and TRBJ2-1, with D uncertain. The CDR3 extends over 15 amino acids. CDR1 and CDR2 from the germline V gene are LNHDA and SQIVND (reference sequence). Deletions cut 4 bases from V and 4 bases from J, with 14 bases between. DNA for the CDR3: TGTGCCAGTAGTACTGGGCCTCTCCAATACAATGAGCAGTTCTTC. This gives the protein CASSTGPLQYNEQFF.

The genes are TRBV28 and TRBJ2-2; TRBD2 matches 8 bases. This CDR3 is built from 15 residues. Germline V lookup: CDR1 MDHEN, CDR2 SYDVKM. V shed 5 bases, J shed 6 bases, and the junction held 8 bases outside the gene matches. The CDR3 region has the DNA TGTGCCAGCAGTACGGGACTAGTGAGAGCCGGGGAGCTGTTTTTT. It encodes CASSTGLVRAGELFF.

The rearrangement uses TRBV28 and TRBJ2-3, with 8 bases matching TRBD1. The V gene's germline CDR1 is MDHEN and CDR2 SYDVKM. The CDR3 sequence is 15 residues long. Unmatched junction bases numbered 11, after V lost 10 bases and J lost 2 bases. The CDR3: CATATGTGYTDTQYF. CDR3 bases: TGTGCCACCGCTACCGGGACAGGATACACAGATACGCAGTATTTT.

The rearrangement joins TRBV5-1 to TRBJ1-1; D may be TRBD1 (6 bases). CDR1 SGHRS and CDR2 YFSETQ come from the germline V gene. This CDR3 contains 15 residues. The V gene lost 2 bases and the J gene lost 1 base, with 12 bases spanning the gap. The CDR3 is CASSFVQGQNTEAFF. CDR3 DNA sequence: TGCGCCAGCAGCTTTGTGCAGGGACAGAACACTGAAGCTTTCTTT.

The chain has TRBV18 and TRBJ1-1; D is ambiguous. V was cut by 6 bases and J by 1 base, with 24 bases left in between. From germline, CDR1 is KGHSH and CDR2 LQKENI. The CDR3 totals 18 residues. The CDR3 DNA is TGTGCCAGCTCCTTACAACGGGGAGAAAAGGCAGGGAACACTGAAGCTTTCTTT. Amino acid sequence: CASSLQRGEKAGNTEAFF.

This clone was found a few times. This rearrangement joins TRBV28 to TRBJ2-7; 7 nucleotides align to TRBD1. The CDR3 loop spans 14 amino acids. The V gene end was trimmed by 7 bases and the J gene end by 3 bases; junction bases not matched to a gene: 9. Per the germline V gene, CDR1 is MDHEN and CDR2 is SYDVKM. This CDR3 is CASKGTQGSYEQYF. The CDR3 DNA sequence: TGTGCCAGCAAAGGAACACAGGGGAGCTACGAGCAGTACTTC.

The rearrangement links TRBV27 to TRBJ2-1; D perhaps matches TRBD1 (6 bases). V was shortened by 7 bases and J by 7 bases, with 20 bases between the two germline ends. Germline assignment: CDR1 MNHEY and CDR2 SMNVEV (reference sequence). The CDR3 contains 15 residues. The CDR3 DNA is TGTGCCAGCACCGCTACTACAGGGATCGCGAATGAGCAGTTCTTC. Translating it yields CASTATTGIANEQFF.

The CDR3 loop reads CASSSGESSYNEQFF. The CDR3, as DNA: TGTGCCAGCAGCTCCGGGGAGAGCTCCTACAATGAGCAGTTCTTC. This rearrangement joins TRBV5-4 to TRBJ2-1, with D possibly TRBD2 on 5 matching bases. The CDR3 loop spans 15 amino acids. V lost 3 bases to trimming and J lost 0 bases, with 10 bases between them. Germline V CDR1 and CDR2: SGHNT, YYREEE (reference sequence).

The rearrangement links TRBV5-1 to TRBJ2-5, with 11 nucleotides matching TRBD2. Germline assignment: CDR1 SGHRS and CDR2 YFSETQ. The CDR3 is 18 residues long. J gave up 4 bases and V 0 bases, and 11 bases lay outside the gene matches. This CDR3 is CASSLVSRLAGKGETQYF. The CDR3 nucleotides read TGCGCCAGCAGCTTGGTCTCGCGACTAGCGGGGAAGGGAGAGACCCAGTACTTC.

This chain links TRBV28 with TRBJ1-2, with 11 bases lining up with TRBD1. The CDR3 is made up of 15 amino acids. CDR1 is MDHEN and CDR2 is SYDVKM in the germline V gene. Losses at the gene ends were 5 bases for V and 7 bases for J; bases not matched to a gene: 9. The CDR3: CASSAYGQGAVGYTF. CDR3 bases: TGTGCCAGCAGTGCCTACGGACAGGGGGCAGTTGGCTACACCTTC.

The chain has TRBV4-2 and TRBJ1-1; TRBD1 might be the D (6 bases). The V end lost 1 base, the J end lost 2 bases, and 8 bases lay between the germline ends. Germline CDR1 is LGHNA and CDR2 is YNFKEQ. The CDR3 sequence is 14 residues long. The CDR3 loop is CASSQAGANTEAFF. DNA of the CDR3: TGTGCCAGCAGCCAAGCAGGGGCCAACACTGAAGCTTTCTTT.